This note documents a single TCR beta chain sequence. No antigen is known for it. This specimen comes from a study of blood T cells in healthy people across ages. The study's findings and limits: Both higher diversity and more naive CD4+ cells marked long-lived donors when set against aged donors.

Researchers report isolating at least 6 million PBMCs per sample. A sample-barcoded 5' primer and a J-beta primer mix were used in a second PCR of roughly 7 to 11 cycles. The study obtained at least 2.5 million CDR3-containing paired-end reads from every sample. TCRdb processed the 5' RACE reads anew with MiXCR; each CDR3 protein has one entry. Of 800,000 to 950,000 distinct CDR3 sequences listed, around 46% are singletons. Germline V gives CDR1 KGHSH, CDR2 LQKENI. The CDR3 loop spans 15 amino acids. The sequenced sample was blood. This receptor was identified in a man aged 25-45 years in good health. This sequence joins TRBV18 and TRBJ2-4; 12 positions match TRBD2. Near its end, the DNA agrees better with TRBJ2-7, so the J call may be wrong. This CDR3 reads CASSPSSGGAYEQYF. CDR3 coding DNA: TGTGCCAGCTCGCCTTCTAGCGGGGGGGCCTACGAGCAGTACTTC.